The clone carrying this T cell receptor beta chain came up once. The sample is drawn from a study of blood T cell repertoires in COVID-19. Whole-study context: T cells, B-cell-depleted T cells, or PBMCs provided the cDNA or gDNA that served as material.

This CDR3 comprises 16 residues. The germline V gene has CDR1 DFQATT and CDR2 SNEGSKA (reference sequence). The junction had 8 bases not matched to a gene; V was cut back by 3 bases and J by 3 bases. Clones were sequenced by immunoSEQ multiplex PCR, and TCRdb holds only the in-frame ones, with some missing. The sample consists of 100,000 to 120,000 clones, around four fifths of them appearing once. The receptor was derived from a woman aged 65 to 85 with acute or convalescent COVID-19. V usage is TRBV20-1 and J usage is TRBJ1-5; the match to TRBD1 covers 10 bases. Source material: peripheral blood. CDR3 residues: CSASRDRGVSNQPQHF. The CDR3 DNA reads TGCAGTGCTAGTAGGGACAGGGGAGTATCCAATCAGCCCCAGCATTTT.